This T cell receptor beta chain was captured by sequencing in a study of T cells expressing NK-cell markers. Across the study: Seven of the eight sequenced donors were HCMV-seropositive; one was seronegative.

Scientists made TCR beta cDNA using 5'RACE template switching with UMIs. TCRdb re-called the 5' RACE reads and catalogs CDR3 proteins one per entry, DNA excluded. This sample contains 550,000 to 600,000 distinct CDR3 sequences. Looked up from germline, CDR1 is MGHDK and CDR2 is SYGVNS. This CDR3 has 17 residues. The chain is built from TRBV25-1 and TRBJ2-1; TCRdb's assignment of TRBD1 cannot be checked, as there is no DNA. Sequenced input: blood T cells: a sorted CD56 or NKG2C T cell subset, CD4+ or CD8+ T cells, or bulk PBMC T cells (not recorded which). The source is a man younger than 30 in good health. CDR3 sequence: CASSEWVGVPRGNEQFF.